A selection of T cell receptor beta chains follows, all from one sample in a study of PD-1 blockade in classical Hodgkin lymphoma. Sequencing used immunoSEQ multiplex PCR; TCRdb keeps in-frame clones, though not all of them. In the table there are tens of thousands of clones, roughly 73% of which are singletons. This specimen consisted of peripheral blood mononuclear cells (PBMCs), obtained before the fourth cycle of nivolumab. The receptors stem from a human donor with classical Hodgkin lymphoma. Both conserved end residues are part of each CDR3. The D gene is left open where the match is weak. Some rows have no size entry. The others give once, few or many, or a class for an expanded clone.

j_gene: TRBJ1-2; v_gene: TRBV27; abundance: .; d_gene: TRBD1; len: 14; CDR3nt: TGTGCCAGCAGCCCAGACAGGGGGGACTATGGCTACACCTTC; CDR3aa: CASSPDRGDYGYTF
j_gene: TRBJ2-2; v_gene: TRBV30; abundance: few; d_gene: .; len: 13; CDR3nt: TGTGCCTGGACCCCACAGGTCACCGGGGAGCTGTTTTTT; CDR3aa: CAWTPQVTGELFF
j_gene: TRBJ2-5; v_gene: TRBV6-5; abundance: .; d_gene: TRBD1; len: 13; CDR3nt: TGTGCCAGCTCTTTCAGGGGGAAAGAGACCCAGTACTTC; CDR3aa: CASSFRGKETQYF
j_gene: TRBJ1-2; v_gene: TRBV28; abundance: .; d_gene: TRBD1; len: 16; CDR3nt: TGTGCCAGCAACCGGGACAGGGAAACAGTCGTCTATGGCTACACCTTC; CDR3aa: CASNRDRETVVYGYTF
j_gene: TRBJ1-2; v_gene: TRBV4-3; abundance: .; d_gene: .; len: 15; CDR3nt: TGCGCCAGCAGCCAGGAGAGGCTAACTAACTATGGCTACACCTTC; CDR3aa: CASSQERLTNYGYTF
j_gene: TRBJ2-7; v_gene: TRBV4-1; abundance: .; d_gene: .; len: 16; CDR3nt: TGCGCCAGCAGCCCCTTAGGAGGAGAGAAGGCCTACGAGCAGTACTTC; CDR3aa: CASSPLGGEKAYEQYF
j_gene: TRBJ2-3; v_gene: TRBV7-6; abundance: .; d_gene: .; len: 13; CDR3nt: TGTGCCAGCAGCCTTAACAGGGAAGATACGCAGTATTTT; CDR3aa: CASSLNREDTQYF
j_gene: TRBJ1-5; v_gene: TRBV7-9; abundance: once; d_gene: .; len: 13; CDR3nt: TGTGCCAGCAGCTTAGCCAAGGATCAGCCCCAGCATTTT; CDR3aa: CASSLAKDQPQHF
j_gene: TRBJ2-3; v_gene: TRBV5-4; abundance: .; d_gene: .; len: 17; CDR3nt: TGTGCCAGCAGCTTGACAACAGGGATTTGGGGCACAGATACGCAGTATTTT; CDR3aa: CASSLTTGIWGTDTQYF
j_gene: TRBJ2-7; v_gene: TRBV6-5; abundance: .; d_gene: .; len: 14; CDR3nt: TGTGCCAGCAGAGCAGGGGGCGGGAGTGACGAGCAGTACTTC; CDR3aa: CASRAGGGSDEQYF
j_gene: TRBJ2-5; v_gene: TRBV11-1; abundance: .; d_gene: .; len: 15; CDR3nt: TGTGCCAGCAGCTTAAGTTATGGGCAGGGAGAGACCCAGTACTTC; CDR3aa: CASSLSYGQGETQYF
j_gene: TRBJ1-1; v_gene: TRBV5-1; abundance: .; d_gene: .; len: 16; CDR3nt: TGCGCCAGCAGCTTGATGTCGGCCGGGACTTTCACTGAAGCTTTCTTT; CDR3aa: CASSLMSAGTFTEAFF
j_gene: TRBJ1-4; v_gene: TRBV29-1; abundance: few; d_gene: .; len: 16; CDR3nt: TGCAGCGTTGAAGTCGGGGAATTTGCAACTAATGAAAAACTGTTTTTT; CDR3aa: CSVEVGEFATNEKLFF
j_gene: TRBJ2-3; v_gene: TRBV4-2; abundance: once; d_gene: TRBD2; len: 13; CDR3nt: TGTGCCAGCAGCCCGGCGGGGGCAGATACGCAGTATTTT; CDR3aa: CASSPAGADTQYF
j_gene: TRBJ1-5; v_gene: TRBV19; abundance: few; d_gene: TRBD1; len: 17; CDR3nt: TGTGCCAGTAGTATACGGACAGGGGGCGCAGGCAATCAGCCCCAGCATTTT; CDR3aa: CASSIRTGGAGNQPQHF
j_gene: TRBJ2-2; v_gene: TRBV11-2; abundance: few; d_gene: .; len: 16; CDR3nt: TGTGCCAGCAGTCAGACCGGGACCTGGAACACCGGGGAGCTGTTTTTT; CDR3aa: CASSQTGTWNTGELFF
j_gene: TRBJ2-7; v_gene: TRBV9; abundance: .; d_gene: .; len: 16; CDR3nt: TGTGCCAGCAGCGTAGACCAACAAGGGAGGTCCTACGAGCAGTACTTC; CDR3aa: CASSVDQQGRSYEQYF
j_gene: TRBJ2-1; v_gene: TRBV7-3; abundance: .; d_gene: TRBD2; len: 16; CDR3nt: TGTGCCAGCAGCTTACTTGGACTAGTTCGGGGTAATGAGCAGTTCTTC; CDR3aa: CASSLLGLVRGNEQFF
j_gene: TRBJ2-4; v_gene: TRBV5-4; abundance: .; d_gene: .; len: 14; CDR3nt: TGTGCCAGCAGCTCCCGGCTCAGTGGGGACATTCAGTACTTC; CDR3aa: CASSSRLSGDIQYF
j_gene: TRBJ1-6; v_gene: TRBV10-3; abundance: .; d_gene: TRBD1; len: 14; CDR3nt: TGTGCCACTGGCCGGGACAGTTATAATTCACCCCTCCACTTT; CDR3aa: CATGRDSYNSPLHF
j_gene: TRBJ1-3; v_gene: TRBV29-1; abundance: .; d_gene: .; len: 14; CDR3nt: TGCAGCGTTACACAGGCGTCCTCTGGAAACACCATATATTTT; CDR3aa: CSVTQASSGNTIYF
j_gene: TRBJ2-7; v_gene: TRBV28; abundance: .; d_gene: .; len: 12; CDR3nt: TGTGCCAGCAGTTGGGGACTCTACGAGCAGTACTTC; CDR3aa: CASSWGLYEQYF
j_gene: TRBJ1-1; v_gene: TRBV6-5; abundance: once; d_gene: .; len: 13; CDR3nt: TGTGCCAGCAGACCGCAGGAGAACACTGAAGCTTTCTTT; CDR3aa: CASRPQENTEAFF
j_gene: TRBJ1-2; v_gene: TRBV27; abundance: .; d_gene: .; len: 14; CDR3nt: TGTGCCAGCAGTTTAGATAGGGACAACTATGGCTACACCTTC; CDR3aa: CASSLDRDNYGYTF
j_gene: TRBJ2-5; v_gene: TRBV7-9; abundance: .; d_gene: .; len: 12; CDR3nt: TGTGCCAGCAACATGTACCAAGAGACCCAGTACTTC; CDR3aa: CASNMYQETQYF